This TCR beta chain stems from a study of blood T cell repertoires in COVID-19. About the research overall: Acute and convalescent COVID-19 specimens originated in the United States, Italy and Spain. In each case, the material was cDNA or gDNA derived from T cells, B-cell-depleted T cells, or PBMCs.

Source study methods: For nucleated cells, counts were estimated from reference gene primer amplification. This table comes from immunoSEQ multiplex PCR, and its TCRdb copy is limited to in-frame clones, with some not included. V and J calls and clone size come straight from that table; D and trimming were deduced from the DNA. Of around 100,000 clones in the sample, around nine tenths were seen once. This TCR was sampled from a man aged 45 to 65 with active or convalescent COVID-19. Sequencing was performed on peripheral blood.

CDR3 nucleotide sequence: TGTGCCAGCAGCCGGCAGGGGGATCAGCCCCAGCATTTT. Protein: CASSRQGDQPQHF. The gene calls are TRBV7-9 and TRBJ1-5; the match to TRBD1 covers 7 bases. The CDR3 totals 13 residues. With 5 bases clipped from V and 5 bases from J, the junction kept 3 bases outside the gene matches. Germline V lookup: CDR1 SEHNR, CDR2 FQNEAQ (reference sequence).